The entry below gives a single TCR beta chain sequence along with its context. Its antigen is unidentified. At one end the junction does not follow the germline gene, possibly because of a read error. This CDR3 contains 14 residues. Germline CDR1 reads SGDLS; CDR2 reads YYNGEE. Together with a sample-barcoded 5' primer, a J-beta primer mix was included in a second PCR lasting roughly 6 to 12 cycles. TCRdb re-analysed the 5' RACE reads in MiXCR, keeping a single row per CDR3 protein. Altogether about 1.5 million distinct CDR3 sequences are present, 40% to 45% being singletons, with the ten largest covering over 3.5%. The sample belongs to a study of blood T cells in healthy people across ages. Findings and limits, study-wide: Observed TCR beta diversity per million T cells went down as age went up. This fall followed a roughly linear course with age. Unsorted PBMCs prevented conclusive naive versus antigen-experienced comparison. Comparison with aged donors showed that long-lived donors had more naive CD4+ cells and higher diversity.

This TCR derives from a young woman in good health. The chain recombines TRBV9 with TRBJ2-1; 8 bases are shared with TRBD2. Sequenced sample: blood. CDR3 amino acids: CASSVEREWYERFF. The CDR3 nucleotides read TGTGCCAGCAGCGTCGAGCGGGAGTGGTATGAGCGGTTCTTC.